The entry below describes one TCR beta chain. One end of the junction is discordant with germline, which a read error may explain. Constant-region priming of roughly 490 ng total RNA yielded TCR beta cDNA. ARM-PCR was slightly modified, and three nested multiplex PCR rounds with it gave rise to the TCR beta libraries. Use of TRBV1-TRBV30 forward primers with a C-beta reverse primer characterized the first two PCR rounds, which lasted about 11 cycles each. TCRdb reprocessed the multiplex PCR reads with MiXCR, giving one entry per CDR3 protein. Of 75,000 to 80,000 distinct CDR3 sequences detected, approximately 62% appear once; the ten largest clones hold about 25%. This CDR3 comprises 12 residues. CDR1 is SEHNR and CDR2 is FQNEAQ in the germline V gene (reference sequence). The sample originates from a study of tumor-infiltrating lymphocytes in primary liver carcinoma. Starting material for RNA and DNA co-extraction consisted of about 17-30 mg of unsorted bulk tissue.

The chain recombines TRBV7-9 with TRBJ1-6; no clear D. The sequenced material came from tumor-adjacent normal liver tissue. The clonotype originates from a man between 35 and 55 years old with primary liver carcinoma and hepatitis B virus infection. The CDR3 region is CASSLGDSPFHF. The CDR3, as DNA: TGTGCCAGCAGCTTAGGGGATTCACCCTTCCACTTT. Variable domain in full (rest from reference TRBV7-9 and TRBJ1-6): DTGVSQNPRHKITKRGQNVTFRCDPISEHNRLYWYRQTLGQGPEFLTYFQNEAQLEKSRLLSDRFSAERPKGSFSTLEIQRTEQGDSAMYLCASSLGDSPFHFGNGTRLTVT.